This paragraph reports one TCR beta chain. Its antigen is undetermined. These data belong to a study of cytomegalovirus exposure and HLA in healthy donors. General observations from the study: For TCR beta chains, V- and J-gene trimming was later linked to a missense DCLRE1C variant. As a later analysis showed, several of the most significant clusters appeared to be linked to common viral pathogens.

The CDR3 contains 16 residues. V was pared by 2 bases and J by 4 bases, with 4 bases of the junction left unmatched. CDR1 is SGHRS and CDR2 is YFSETQ in the germline V gene. Amplification used 60 Vbeta primers and 13 Jbeta primers. Study processing details: Some 11 million of the 75 million to 95 million unique TCR beta chains counted in a later analysis were shared. TCRdb's copy holds only in-frame clones and misses some; the assay was immunoSEQ multiplex PCR. Clonal size and the V and J genes are those of that table, whereas D and trimming came from the DNA. The sample shows under 200,000 clones, roughly 79% of them seen only once.

This clonotype was obtained from a woman between 45 and 60 years old in good health and CMV-seronegative. The chain uses TRBV5-1 and TRBJ2-5; 14 nucleotides line up with TRBD2. Sequencing was done on a sample of PBMCs. DNA for the CDR3: TGCGCCAGCAGCTTTGGGACTAGCGGGGGTAGAGAGACCCAGTACTTC. It encodes CASSFGTSGGRETQYF.